These 26 T cell receptor beta chains originate from one sample sequenced in a study of neoadjuvant anti-PD-1 for oral cavity cancer (dated by TCRdb to the early 2020s). Library method: the immunoSEQ multiplex PCR assay. The table comes from immuneACCESS by way of TCRdb, which keeps in-frame sequences with V and J called. Part of the clones is missing from these tables; in studies checked, under half for an unresolved V gene and the rest for unknown reasons. Here the sample has about 13,000 clones; over 60% occur a single time. Of the sample, 3% to 3.5% falls within the top ten clones. In light of the paper, this sample's time point label describes: after neoadjuvant nivolumab, at surgical resection. The source material was PBMCs, sampled after nivolumab (anti-PD-1) treatment. The receptors were gathered from a person aged 35 to 85 with oral cavity squamous cell carcinoma.

The V call is TRBV27, the J call TRBJ2-2; 7 nucleotides align to TRBD1. V shed 6 bases, J shed 4 bases, and the junction held 5 bases outside the gene matches. CDR3 length: 14 amino acids. The germline V gene encodes CDR1 MNHEY and CDR2 SMNVEV (reference sequence). The CDR3: CASRSGQVTGELFF. The DNA for the CDR3 is TGTGCCAGCAGGAGCGGACAGGTCACCGGGGAGCTGTTTTTT.

V gene TRBV6-1 combines with J gene TRBJ1-5; 7 bases agree with TRBD1. The germline V gene has CDR1 MNHNS and CDR2 SASEGT. V shed 6 bases and J 0 bases; nucleotides not matched to a gene: 5. The length of the CDR3 is 15 residues. The CDR3 here is CASSFGTDSNQPQHF. CDR3 nucleotide sequence: TGTGCCAGCAGCTTCGGGACAGATAGCAATCAGCCCCAGCATTTT.

This sequence joins TRBV7-2 and TRBJ2-7, with D unclear. Per the germline V gene, CDR1 is SGHTA and CDR2 is FQGNSA. V gave up 5 bases and J gave up 4 bases, with 12 bases separating them. The CDR3 is 13 residues long. The CDR3 loop reads CASSPLGRYEQYF. The CDR3 DNA reads as TGTGCCAGCAGCCCTCTAGGGCGGTACGAGCAGTACTTC.

The gene calls are TRBV10-3 and TRBJ2-3; D not certain. The CDR3 has 15 amino acids. Trimming cost V 3 bases and J 6 bases, with 16 bases left between them. Germline CDR1 is ENHRY and CDR2 is SYGVKD. In nucleotides, the CDR3 is TGTGCCATCAGTGAAGGAGACTCCTTCGGGGATACGCAGTATTTT. Translation: CAISEGDSFGDTQYF.

V is TRBV14 and J is TRBJ2-2; TRBD1 agrees at 7 bases. Trimming cost V 5 bases and J 3 bases; bases outside gene matches: 15. This CDR3 has 18 residues. Germline V gene sequence: CDR1 SGHDN, CDR2 FVKESK. The CDR3 nucleotides read TGTGCCAGCAGCGCAAGATCTCCCGGGACAGAGTACACCGGGGAGCTGTTTTTT. This gives the protein CASSARSPGTEYTGELFF.

The chain recombines TRBV6-5 with TRBJ2-5; D is undetermined. The CDR3 extends over 16 amino acids. Germline values: CDR1 MNHEY, CDR2 SVGAGI. Between the trimmed V and J ends, which lost 1 base and 2 bases, there was a span of 14 bases. CDR3 residues: CASSYFRAWDQETQYF. CDR3 in DNA: TGTGCCAGCAGTTACTTCCGGGCCTGGGATCAAGAGACCCAGTACTTC.

The chain combines TRBV9 with TRBJ2-6; 7 bases fit TRBD2. CDR1 SGDLS and CDR2 YYNGEE come from the germline V gene. The CDR3 consists of 17 residues. With 0 bases clipped from V and 3 bases from J, the junction kept 6 bases outside the gene matches. The CDR3 spells CASSVGLTSYGANVLTF. As DNA, the CDR3 is TGTGCCAGCAGCGTAGGTCTGACTAGCTATGGGGCCAACGTCCTGACTTTC.

The genes are TRBV7-3 and TRBJ2-1; the match to TRBD2 covers 7 bases. The V and J ends lost 0 bases and 13 bases, in that order; junction bases with no gene match: 6. Germline V CDR1 and CDR2: SGHTA, FQGTGA. CDR3 length equals 13 residues. The CDR3 spells CASSLTQLASQFF. The CDR3 DNA follows: TGTGCCAGCAGCTTAACCCAACTAGCGTCCCAGTTCTTC.

This clone has just a few counts. The chain couples TRBV25-1 to TRBJ2-5; TRBD2 is a possible D gene (5 bases). Per germline, CDR1 MGHDK and CDR2 SYGVNS. CDR3 length equals 14 residues. V gave up 1 base and J gave up 3 bases, with 9 bases separating them. The CDR3 region is CASSESGDKETQYF. In DNA, the CDR3 is TGTGCCAGCAGTGAATCCGGGGATAAAGAGACCCAGTACTTC.

The chain carries TRBV15 and TRBJ2-5; D is uncertain. The germline V gene encodes CDR1 LNHNV and CDR2 YYDKDF (reference sequence). The V gene lost 1 base and the J gene lost 4 bases, with 7 bases spanning the gap. This CDR3 is built from 13 residues. The CDR3 coding sequence is TGTGCCACCAGCAGAGGAGTAGTAGAGACCCAGTACTTC. Translating gives CATSRGVVETQYF.

The chain employs TRBV27 and TRBJ2-7; 7 bases fit TRBD1. Germline CDR1 is MNHEY and CDR2 is SMNVEV (reference sequence). V dropped 6 bases and J dropped 6; count of bases not matched to a gene: 11. The CDR3 contains 14 residues. CDR3 protein: CASRPGQTMGEQYF. The CDR3 bases are TGTGCCAGCAGACCGGGACAGACTATGGGCGAGCAGTACTTC.

The CDR3 bases are TGCAGTGGGGACAGGGACGGTGGCTACACCTTC. Translation: CSGDRDGGYTF. V gene TRBV20-1 combines with J gene TRBJ1-2, with TRBD1 identical over 9 bases. The length of the CDR3 is 11 residues. V lost 7 bases to trimming and J lost 7 bases; unmatched junction nucleotides: 4. CDR1 is DFQATT and CDR2 is SNEGSKA in the germline V gene (reference sequence).

This sequence joins TRBV28 and TRBJ2-5; possible D gene TRBD1, 5 bases. V lost 7 bases and J lost 1, with 10 bases in between. The CDR3 has 13 residues. The germline gives CDR1 MDHEN, CDR2 SYDVKM. The CDR3 coding sequence is TGTGCCAGCACCCAGACAGCCCAAGAGACCCAGTACTTC. This translates into CASTQTAQETQYF.

This clone has only a few counts. The chain carries TRBV15 and TRBJ2-2; D might be TRBD2 (6 bases). The V end was cut by 3 bases, the J end by 5 bases, with 19 bases between. Germline V gene lookup returns CDR1 LNHNV and CDR2 YYDKDF (reference sequence). The CDR3 length is 17 residues. The CDR3 DNA sequence: TGTGCCACCAGCAGGGCCGTGGGTAGCGGCGTGACCGGGGAGCTGTTTTTT. It encodes CATSRAVGSGVTGELFF.

This clone occurred a few times. The rearrangement links TRBV5-8 to TRBJ1-2; 11 nucleotides match TRBD1. The CDR3 extends over 13 amino acids. Germline V gene sequence: CDR1 SGHTS, CDR2 YDEGEE. V lost 4 bases and J lost 10; bases outside the gene matches: 6. Written as DNA, the CDR3 is TGTGCCAGCAGCGCCGGGACAGGGGGGGTCTACACCTTC. Its translation is CASSAGTGGVYTF.

The chain joins TRBV19 to TRBJ1-2, with no clear D. Trimming shortened V by 3 bases and J by 4 bases, and 18 bases separated the two germline ends. This CDR3 comprises 16 residues. CDR1 and CDR2 from the germline V gene are LNHDA and SQIVND (reference sequence). Here the CDR3 reads CASSIGLAAGAYGYTF. The CDR3 DNA follows: TGTGCCAGTAGTATTGGTTTGGCGGCTGGAGCCTATGGCTACACCTTC. Full variable domain (missing parts from reference TRBV19 and TRBJ1-2): DGGITQSPKYLFRKEGQNVTLSCEQNLNHDAMYWYRQDPGQGLRLIYYSQIVNDFQKGDIAEGYSVSREKKESFPLTVTSAQKNPTAFYLCASSIGLAAGAYGYTFGSGTRLTVV.

In this sample, this clone turned up once. The chain uses TRBV29-1 and TRBJ1-4; 7 nucleotides line up with TRBD1. J lost 5 bases, V lost 6 bases, and 3 bases had no gene match. This CDR3 is 12 amino acids long. CDR1 and CDR2 (germline): SQVTM, ANQGSEA. CDR3 protein: CSVGDRNEKLFF. The CDR3 DNA reads as TGCAGCGTGGGGGACAGAAATGAAAAACTGTTTTTT. Full variable domain (missing parts from reference TRBV29-1 and TRBJ1-4): SAVISQKPSRDICQRGTSLTIQCQVDSQVTMMFWYRQQPGQSLTLIATANQGSEATYESGFVIDKFPISRPNLTFSTLTVSNMSPEDSSIYLCSVGDRNEKLFFGSGTQLSVL.

The CDR3 bases are TGTGCCAGCAGTACTTTAGCGGCACTCTCCTACAATGAGCAGTTCTTC. Residues: CASSTLAALSYNEQFF. The chain combines TRBV28 with TRBJ2-1, with D maybe TRBD2 (6 bases). The V gene lost 5 bases and the J gene lost 0 bases, with 14 bases spanning the gap. Germline V gives CDR1 MDHEN, CDR2 SYDVKM. The CDR3 loop spans 16 amino acids. The full variable domain, its missing parts supplied by reference TRBV28 and TRBJ2-1, is DVKVTQSSRYLVKRTGEKVFLECVQDMDHENMFWYRQDPGLGLRLIYFSYDVKMKEKGDIPEGYSVSREKKERFSLILESASTNQTSMYLCASSTLAALSYNEQFFGPGTRLTVL.

By frequency in the sample, this clone is medium-sized. The chain has TRBV7-9 and TRBJ2-7, with TRBD1 matching 9 bases. Germline CDR1 and CDR2: SEHNR and FQNEAQ (reference sequence). Trimming took 1 base from V and 6 from J; bases not matched to a gene: 4. The CDR3 consists of 14 residues. CDR3 residues: CASSLVSTGGEQYF. The CDR3 coding sequence is TGTGCCAGCAGCTTAGTCTCGACAGGGGGCGAGCAGTACTTC.

This clone turned up a few times. The rearrangement links TRBV28 to TRBJ2-7, with a weak D call TRBD2 (6 bases). There are 13 residues in the CDR3. CDR1 MDHEN and CDR2 SYDVKM come from the germline V gene. V dropped 3 bases and J dropped 7 bases, with 13 bases sitting between them. The chain's CDR3 is CASSFRLVSEQYF. The CDR3 nucleotides read TGTGCCAGCAGTTTTCGACTAGTGTCGGAGCAGTACTTC.

V usage is TRBV7-8 and J usage is TRBJ2-7; D is unresolved. Germline V CDR1 and CDR2: SGHVS, FQNEAQ. V was trimmed by 5 bases and J by 0 bases, leaving 2 bases between them. The length of the CDR3 is 11 residues. The CDR3 is CASSLSYEQYF. CDR3 sequence (DNA): TGTGCCAGCAGCCTCTCCTACGAGCAGTACTTC.

This CDR3 is CASSGGLYTEAFF. In nucleotides, the CDR3 is TGTGCCAGCAGTGGGGGGCTTTACACTGAAGCTTTCTTT. The chain links TRBV6-1 to TRBJ1-1; D is perhaps TRBD1 (6 bases). Trimming removed 4 bases from V and 3 bases from J, with 9 bases in between. The germline V gene has CDR1 MNHNS and CDR2 SASEGT. This CDR3 has 13 residues.

The chain carries TRBV10-3 and TRBJ2-3; D is possibly TRBD2 (5 bases). Germline CDR1 is ENHRY and CDR2 is SYGVKD. Trimming removed 7 bases at V and 6 bases at J, with 14 bases between. The CDR3 sequence is 13 residues long. The CDR3 sequence: CAIKASAGDTQYF. CDR3 sequence (DNA): TGTGCCATCAAGGCAAGCGCGGGTGATACGCAGTATTTT.

The chain is built from TRBV10-2 and TRBJ2-2; D unresolved. The V gene's germline CDR1 is WSHSY and CDR2 SAAADI. The V gene lost 7 bases and the J gene lost 6 bases, with 12 bases spanning the gap. The CDR3 length is 13 residues. The CDR3 bases are TGCGCCAGCAAGAGTAATGCGGCCGGGGAGCTGTTTTTT. The encoded protein is CASKSNAAGELFF.

V is TRBV5-1 and J is TRBJ1-5; 9 bases match TRBD1. J was trimmed by 4 bases and V by 5 bases; bases with no gene match: 10. CDR1 is SGHRS, CDR2 YFSETQ, per germline. The CDR3 consists of 16 residues. The CDR3: CASSSGTGPANQPQHF. As DNA, the CDR3 is TGCGCCAGCAGTTCCGGGACAGGGCCAGCAAATCAGCCCCAGCATTTT.

This clone has more than one count but fewer than ten. The CDR3 DNA reads as TGCGCCAGCAGTGAGTCAAGGAGAGCGGATACGCAGTATTTT. It encodes CASSESRRADTQYF. The J gene is TRBJ2-3, the V gene TRBV10-1, with D unclear. CDR1 is WNHNN and CDR2 is SYGVQD in the germline V gene (reference sequence). V was pared by 0 bases and J by 6 bases, with 10 bases between. The CDR3 totals 14 residues.